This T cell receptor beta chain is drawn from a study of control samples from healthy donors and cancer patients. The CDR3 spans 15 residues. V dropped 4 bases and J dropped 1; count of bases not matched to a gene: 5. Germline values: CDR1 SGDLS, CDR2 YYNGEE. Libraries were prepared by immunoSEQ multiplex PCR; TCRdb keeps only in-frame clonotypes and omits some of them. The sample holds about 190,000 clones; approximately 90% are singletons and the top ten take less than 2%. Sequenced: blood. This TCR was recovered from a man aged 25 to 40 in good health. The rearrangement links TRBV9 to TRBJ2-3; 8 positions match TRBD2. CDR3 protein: CASSPREGGTDTQYF. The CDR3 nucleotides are TGTGCCAGCAGCCCCCGGGAGGGGGGCACAGATACGCAGTATTTT.